This T cell receptor (beta chain) was sequenced during a study of CD8+CD57+ T cells in acquired aplastic anemia. There are many counts of this clonotype. The length of the CDR3 is 15 residues. V shed 1 base, J shed 6 bases, and the junction held 4 bases outside the gene matches. From germline, CDR1 is MNHNS and CDR2 SASEGT. Profiling of TCR beta VDJ combinations and CDR3 sequences used genomic DNA as template. TCRdb fed the reads into MiXCR, producing one record per CDR3 protein. The sample holds tens of thousands of distinct CDR3 sequences; 55% to 75% are singletons and the top ten take about a third.

Sequenced: sorted CD4+, CD8+, or CD8+CD57+ T cells (not recorded which) from PBMCs. This sequence joins TRBV6-1 and TRBJ2-7; 12 bases map to TRBD2. This TCR was sampled from a human donor in good health, serving as a control. This CDR3 is CASSEELAGGAEQYF. The DNA for the CDR3 is TGTGCCAGCAGTGAAGAACTAGCGGGAGGAGCCGAGCAGTACTTC.